This T cell receptor beta chain is drawn from a study of a mutant IDH1 vaccine in newly diagnosed glioma. In the study overall: Eight vaccinations were given in weeks 1, 3, 5, 7, 11, 15, 19 and 23. Vaccination followed radiotherapy alone by 4-6 weeks, or accompanied temozolomide cycles.

Between the trimmed V and J ends, which lost 0 bases and 2 bases, there was a span of 16 bases. CDR1 and CDR2 from the germline V gene are SGDLS and YYNGEE. This CDR3 comprises 17 residues. The assay was immunoSEQ multiplex PCR, and TCRdb's table has in-frame clones only and misses some. Of under 150,000 clones in the sample, roughly 90% were seen once. Findings and limits, study-wide: No link was apparently found between pseudoprogression and changes in top peripheral T cell clonotypes.

Points on this clone: Its antigen is currently unknown.

Time point in this sample: week 11, during vaccination. Every vaccination contained 300 ug of the mutant IDH1 20-mer peptide and was paired with topical imiquimod. The J gene is TRBJ2-3, the V gene TRBV9; tentatively, D is TRBD1 (6 bases). This sample comprised PBMCs, obtained from a glioma patient whose treatment included an IDH1 peptide vaccine. The TCR sequence derives from a woman between 45 and 60 years old with glioma. The DNA for the CDR3 is TGTGCCAGCAGCGTAGCTACAGGGACGATCTTCACAGATACGCAGTATTTT. Translation: CASSVATGTIFTDTQYF. Combining the CDR3 with reference TRBV9 and TRBJ2-3 gives the whole variable domain DSGVTQTPKHLITATGQRVTLRCSPRSGDLSVYWYQQSLDQGLQFLIQYYNGEERAKGNILERFSAQQFPDLHSELNLSSLELGDSALYFCASSVATGTIFTDTQYFGPGTRLTVL.